The rows below give T cell receptor beta chains drawn from one sample of a study of technical replicates of blood from several donors. Assay used: immunoSEQ multiplex PCR; TCRdb lists only in-frame clones, some missing. The sample includes around 83,000 clones, about 93% of them seen just once. The material sequenced was T cells isolated from PBMCs. These receptors were obtained from a human donor in good health. The CDR3 runs from the conserved cysteine through the conserved F or W. Each record gives: clone size, V gene, D gene, J gene, CDR3 protein, CDR3 DNA. The D gene is left open where the match is weak. A row's size may be missing; if present it is once, few, many or a size class.

clone size: -; V gene: TRBV19; D gene: -; J gene: TRBJ1-1; CDR3 protein: CASRKRIEAFF; CDR3 DNA: TGTGCCAGTAGAAAGAGGATTGAAGCTTTCTTT
clone size: -; V gene: TRBV2; D gene: -; J gene: TRBJ2-4; CDR3 protein: CRSGSGNIQYF; CDR3 DNA: TGTCGTTCCGGGAGTGGAAACATTCAGTACTTC
clone size: -; V gene: TRBV5-1; D gene: -; J gene: TRBJ2-7; CDR3 protein: CASRIGRNEQYF; CDR3 DNA: TGCGCCAGCAGAATAGGGAGGAACGAGCAGTACTTC
clone size: few; V gene: TRBV19; D gene: -; J gene: TRBJ2-1; CDR3 protein: CASREDRSSEQFF; CDR3 DNA: TGTGCCAGTCGAGAAGACAGGAGTAGTGAGCAGTTCTTC
clone size: -; V gene: TRBV14; D gene: -; J gene: TRBJ1-1; CDR3 protein: CASSRTQVNTEAFF; CDR3 DNA: TGTGCCAGCAGTAGAACACAGGTTAACACTGAAGCTTTCTTT
clone size: -; V gene: TRBV15; D gene: TRBD2; J gene: TRBJ2-1; CDR3 protein: CATSSLLAGLYNEQFF; CDR3 DNA: TGTGCCACCAGCAGCTTACTAGCGGGGCTCTACAATGAGCAGTTCTTC
clone size: -; V gene: TRBV5-6; D gene: TRBD2; J gene: TRBJ2-5; CDR3 protein: CASSLWLAGFGQETQYF; CDR3 DNA: TGTGCCAGCAGCTTGTGGCTAGCGGGATTCGGTCAAGAGACCCAGTACTTC
clone size: -; V gene: TRBV19; D gene: TRBD1; J gene: TRBJ1-4; CDR3 protein: CASRGQDNEKLFF; CDR3 DNA: TGTGCCAGTAGAGGACAGGATAATGAAAAACTGTTTTTT
clone size: -; V gene: TRBV27; D gene: -; J gene: TRBJ2-1; CDR3 protein: CASSLGGDEQFF; CDR3 DNA: TGTGCCAGCAGTTTAGGGGGCGATGAGCAGTTCTTC
clone size: once; V gene: TRBV13; D gene: TRBD2; J gene: TRBJ2-7; CDR3 protein: CASSWERENEQYF; CDR3 DNA: TGTGCCAGCAGCTGGGAGCGGGAGAACGAGCAGTACTTC
clone size: -; V gene: TRBV7-2; D gene: TRBD2; J gene: TRBJ2-3; CDR3 protein: CASSLGTSGSTDTQYF; CDR3 DNA: TGTGCCAGCAGCTTAGGGACTAGCGGGAGCACAGATACGCAGTATTTT
clone size: -; V gene: TRBV5-1; D gene: -; J gene: TRBJ2-3; CDR3 protein: CASSLEGGGTDTQYF; CDR3 DNA: TGCGCCAGCAGCTTGGAGGGAGGAGGCACAGATACGCAGTATTTT
clone size: -; V gene: TRBV5-4; D gene: TRBD1; J gene: TRBJ2-7; CDR3 protein: CASSQQGDLREQYF; CDR3 DNA: TGTGCCAGCAGCCAGCAGGGGGATTTACGCGAGCAGTACTTC
clone size: once; V gene: TRBV2; D gene: -; J gene: TRBJ1-4; CDR3 protein: CASSGRQANEKLFF; CDR3 DNA: TGTGCCAGCAGTGGGAGACAGGCTAATGAAAAACTGTTTTTT
clone size: -; V gene: TRBV10-3; D gene: -; J gene: TRBJ1-2; CDR3 protein: CAISESIPGKDGYTF; CDR3 DNA: TGTGCCATCAGTGAGTCGATTCCGGGAAAGGATGGCTACACCTTC
clone size: -; V gene: TRBV7-9; D gene: -; J gene: TRBJ2-7; CDR3 protein: CASSPPRGSSYEQYF; CDR3 DNA: TGTGCCAGCAGCCCGCCGCGGGGAAGTTCCTACGAGCAGTACTTC
clone size: -; V gene: TRBV29-1; D gene: -; J gene: TRBJ2-1; CDR3 protein: CSVIRVDRYNEQFF; CDR3 DNA: TGCAGCGTAATCAGGGTTGATCGTTACAATGAGCAGTTCTTC
clone size: -; V gene: TRBV2; D gene: TRBD2; J gene: TRBJ2-5; CDR3 protein: CASKASGARIETQYF; CDR3 DNA: TGTGCCAGCAAGGCTAGCGGGGCGAGGATAGAGACCCAGTACTTC
clone size: -; V gene: TRBV29-1; D gene: TRBD1; J gene: TRBJ2-3; CDR3 protein: CSVGQGGTDTQYF; CDR3 DNA: TGCAGCGTGGGACAGGGAGGCACAGATACGCAGTATTTT
clone size: -; V gene: TRBV29-1; D gene: -; J gene: TRBJ2-3; CDR3 protein: CSVALTDTQYF; CDR3 DNA: TGCAGCGTTGCGCTAACAGATACGCAGTATTTT
clone size: few; V gene: TRBV11-3; D gene: TRBD1; J gene: TRBJ1-2; CDR3 protein: CASSLDYRGDYGYTF; CDR3 DNA: TGTGCCAGCAGCTTAGACTACAGGGGCGACTATGGCTACACCTTC
clone size: -; V gene: TRBV7-9; D gene: TRBD2; J gene: TRBJ2-7; CDR3 protein: CASSFSAFWRERYEQYF; CDR3 DNA: TGTGCCAGCAGCTTTAGCGCTTTCTGGCGGGAGAGGTACGAGCAGTACTTC
clone size: -; V gene: TRBV30; D gene: TRBD2; J gene: TRBJ2-3; CDR3 protein: CAWSWTSGGTDTQYF; CDR3 DNA: TGTGCCTGGAGCTGGACTAGCGGTGGCACAGATACGCAGTATTTT
clone size: -; V gene: TRBV19; D gene: TRBD2; J gene: TRBJ2-5; CDR3 protein: CASSKTSGQETQYF; CDR3 DNA: TGTGCCAGTAGTAAGACTAGCGGCCAAGAGACCCAGTACTTC
clone size: -; V gene: TRBV5-1; D gene: TRBD2; J gene: TRBJ2-1; CDR3 protein: CASSLRLAGEGEQFF; CDR3 DNA: TGCGCCAGCAGCTTAAGGCTAGCGGGAGAAGGTGAGCAGTTCTTC
clone size: -; V gene: TRBV7-3; D gene: TRBD1; J gene: TRBJ1-2; CDR3 protein: CASSDRAGYGYTF; CDR3 DNA: TGTGCCAGCAGCGACAGGGCGGGCTATGGCTACACCTTC